This TCR beta chain comes out of a study of blood T cell repertoires in COVID-19. Looking at the study overall: Samples came from the United States, Italy and Spain, spanning acute and convalescent COVID-19. Nucleic acid was either cDNA or gDNA, and it came from T cells, B-cell-depleted T cells, or PBMCs.

Repertoires were generated with immunoSEQ multiplex PCR, while TCRdb's copy carries only in-frame clones and drops some. This sample carries about 250,000 clones, 85% to 90% of them seen once, and the ten largest clones take about 16%. Participants' own reports of clinical history determined their cohort assignment. Either two negative PCRs, clearance, or symptom resolution qualified Cohort 3 donors as recovered. The sample comprised PBMCs or T cells enriched from blood (not recorded which). This sequence originates from a young man who had recovered from COVID-19.

CDR3 nucleotides: TGTGCCAGCAGTTTAGCGAGCCGGGGCTACACCTTC. It yields the protein CASSLASRGYTF. This rearrangement joins TRBV12-3 or TRBV12-4 to TRBJ1-2; D gene unclear. This CDR3 is built from 12 residues. Trimming took 0 bases from V and 8 from J, leaving 7 bases between them.